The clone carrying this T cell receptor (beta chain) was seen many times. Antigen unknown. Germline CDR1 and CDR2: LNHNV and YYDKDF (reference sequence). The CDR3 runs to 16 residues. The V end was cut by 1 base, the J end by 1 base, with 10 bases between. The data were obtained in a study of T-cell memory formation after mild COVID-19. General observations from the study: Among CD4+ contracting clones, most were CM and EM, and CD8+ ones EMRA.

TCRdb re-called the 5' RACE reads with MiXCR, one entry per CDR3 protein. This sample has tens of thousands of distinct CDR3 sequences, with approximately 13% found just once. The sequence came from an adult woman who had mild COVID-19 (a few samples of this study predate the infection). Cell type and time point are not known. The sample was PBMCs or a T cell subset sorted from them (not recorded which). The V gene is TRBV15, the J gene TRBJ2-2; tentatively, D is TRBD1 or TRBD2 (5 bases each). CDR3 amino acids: CATSRVPRGNTGELFF. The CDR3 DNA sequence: TGTGCCACCAGCAGAGTTCCGAGGGGGAACACCGGGGAGCTGTTTTTT.